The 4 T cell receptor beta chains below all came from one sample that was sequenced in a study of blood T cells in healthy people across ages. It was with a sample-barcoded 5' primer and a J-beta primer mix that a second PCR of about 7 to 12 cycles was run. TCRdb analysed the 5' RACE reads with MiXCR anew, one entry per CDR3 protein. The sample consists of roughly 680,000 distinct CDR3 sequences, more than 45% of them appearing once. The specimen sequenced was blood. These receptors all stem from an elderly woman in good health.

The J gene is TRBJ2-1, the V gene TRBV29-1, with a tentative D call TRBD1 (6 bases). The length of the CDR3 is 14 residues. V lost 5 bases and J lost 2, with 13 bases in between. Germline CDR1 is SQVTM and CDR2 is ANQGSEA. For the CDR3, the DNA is TGCAGCGTTCCTCAGGGGAGAACCTACAATGAGCAGTTCTTC. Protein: CSVPQGRTYNEQFF.

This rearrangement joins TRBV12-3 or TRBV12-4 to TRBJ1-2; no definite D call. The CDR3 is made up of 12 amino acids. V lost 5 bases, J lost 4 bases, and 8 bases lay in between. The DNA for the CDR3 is TGTGCCAGCAGTACAGCGGTCTATGGCTACACCTTC. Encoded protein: CASSTAVYGYTF.

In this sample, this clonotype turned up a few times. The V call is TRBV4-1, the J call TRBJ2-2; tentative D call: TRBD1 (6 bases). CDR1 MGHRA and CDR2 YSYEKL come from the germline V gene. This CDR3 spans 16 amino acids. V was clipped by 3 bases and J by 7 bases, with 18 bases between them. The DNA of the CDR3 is TGCGCCAGCAGCCAGACCCACTATCAGGGGATCGGGGAGCTGTTTTTT. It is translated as CASSQTHYQGIGELFF.

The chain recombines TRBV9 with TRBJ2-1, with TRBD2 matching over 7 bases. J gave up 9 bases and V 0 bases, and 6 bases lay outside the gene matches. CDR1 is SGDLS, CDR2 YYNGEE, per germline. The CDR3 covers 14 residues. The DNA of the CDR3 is TGTGCCAGCAGCGTAGACGGCGGGAGCGGTGAGCAGTTCTTC. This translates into CASSVDGGSGEQFF. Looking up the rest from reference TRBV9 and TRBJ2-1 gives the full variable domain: DSGVTQTPKHLITATGQRVTLRCSPRSGDLSVYWYQQSLDQGLQFLIQYYNGEERAKGNILERFSAQQFPDLHSELNLSSLELGDSALYFCASSVDGGSGEQFFGPGTRLTVL.